The 3 T cell receptor beta chains below come from one sample, sequenced in a study of response to subunit inactivated influenza vaccine. TCRdb re-derived calls from the RT-PCR reads in MiXCR, one entry per CDR3 protein. Among some 500,000 distinct CDR3 sequences, about 25% were seen once, and the ten largest hold over 1.5%. This specimen was CD4+ T cells sorted from PBMCs, taken approximately 5 days after vaccination. These receptors all come from a man between 50 and 59 years old who received an inactivated influenza vaccine.

This clonotype was counted a few times. The rearrangement uses TRBV15 and TRBJ2-3; TRBD1 is a possible D gene (6 bases). Germline V lookup: CDR1 LNHNV, CDR2 YYDKDF (reference sequence). V was shortened by 0 bases and J by 5 bases, with 15 bases between the two germline ends. The CDR3 totals 16 residues. DNA for the CDR3: TGTGCCACCAGCAGAGAGACAGGACAGAGGAGAGATACGCAGTATTTT. It yields the protein CATSRETGQRRDTQYF. The whole variable domain, filled in from reference TRBV15 and TRBJ2-3, reads DAMVIQNPRYQVTQFGKPVTLSCSQTLNHNVMYWYQQKSSQAPKLLFHYYDKDFNNEADTPDNFQSRRPNTSFCFLDIRSPGLGDTAMYLCATSRETGQRRDTQYFGPGTRLTVL.

At least ten counts were recorded for this clonotype. The rearrangement joins TRBV10-3 to TRBJ2-7; tentatively, D is TRBD2 (6 bases). Per the germline V gene, CDR1 is ENHRY and CDR2 is SYGVKD. The CDR3 covers 13 residues. Deletions cut 10 bases from V and 0 bases from J, with 13 bases between. The CDR3 protein is CASGTASSYEQYF. The DNA for the CDR3 is TGTGCCAGCGGGACGGCTAGCTCCTACGAGCAGTACTTC.

The rearrangement links TRBV7-2 to TRBJ2-3; no clear D. Germline CDR1 SGHTA, CDR2 FQGNSA. The CDR3 totals 14 residues. Trimming removed 1 base from V and 4 bases from J, with 9 bases in between. The CDR3 loop reads CASSLGLGADTQYF. CDR3 sequence (DNA): TGTGCCAGCAGCTTAGGCCTGGGTGCAGATACGCAGTATTTT.